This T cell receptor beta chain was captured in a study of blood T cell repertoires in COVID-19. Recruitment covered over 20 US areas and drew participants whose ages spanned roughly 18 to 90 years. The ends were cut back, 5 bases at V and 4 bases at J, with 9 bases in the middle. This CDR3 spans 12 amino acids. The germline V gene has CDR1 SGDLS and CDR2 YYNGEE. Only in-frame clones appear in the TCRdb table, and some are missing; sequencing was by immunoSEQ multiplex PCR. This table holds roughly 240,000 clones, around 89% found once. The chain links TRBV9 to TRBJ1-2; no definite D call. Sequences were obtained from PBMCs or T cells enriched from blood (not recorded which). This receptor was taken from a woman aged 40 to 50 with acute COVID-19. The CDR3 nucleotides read TGTGCCAGCAGGAGGGAAGGCTATGGCTACACCTTC. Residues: CASRREGYGYTF.